This T cell receptor (beta chain) was captured in a study of blood T cell repertoires in COVID-19. The CDR3 sequence is 13 residues long. After removal of 6 bases from V and 8 bases from J, the junction contained 4 bases not matched to a gene. Sequencing was performed with immunoSEQ multiplex PCR; in TCRdb, only in-frame clones are kept and a portion is missing. Of 140,000 to 150,000 clones listed, approximately 78% are singletons. In assigning cohorts, the study relied on participant-reported clinical history. What the recovered Cohort 3 donors had was two negative PCRs, clearance, or symptom resolution.

The chain is built from TRBV12-3 or TRBV12-4 and TRBJ1-4; 9 bases map to TRBD1. Sequences were obtained from PBMCs or T cells enriched from blood (not recorded which). This sequence originates from a woman in her forties or fifties who had recovered from COVID-19. The CDR3 DNA is TGTGCCAGCAGCGGACAGGGGAGCGAAAAACTGTTTTTT. Residues: CASSGQGSEKLFF.